This passage covers 11 T cell receptor beta chains from one sample sequenced in a study of breast tumors, draining lymph nodes, adjacent tissues. The lymph nodes were axillary draining lymph nodes from breast cancer patients. Each CDR3 protein is one row after TCRdb ran MiXCR on the multiplex PCR reads. This table holds approximately 250,000 distinct CDR3 sequences, under 40% found once. Input material: axillary lymph node tissue. The receptors were gathered from a female donor with breast cancer. Some clones in this sample may be carry-over from other donors' samples.

This clonotype was seen repeatedly, ten times or more. This chain joins TRBV7-6 and TRBJ2-1, with D tentatively TRBD2 (6 bases). This CDR3 comprises 15 residues. Looked up from germline, CDR1 is SGHVS and CDR2 is FNYEAQ. Trimming stripped 5 bases from V and 5 bases from J, with 16 bases between. The CDR3 sequence: CASSPSVWTNNEQFF. In DNA, the CDR3 is TGTGCCAGCAGCCCCAGCGTTTGGACTAACAATGAGCAGTTCTTC. The complete variable domain, with remaining parts taken from reference TRBV7-6 and TRBJ2-1, reads GAGVSQSPRYKVTKRGQDVALRCDPISGHVSLYWYRQALGQGPEFLTYFNYEAQQDKSGLPNDRFSAERPEGSISTLTIQRTEQRDSAMYRCASSPSVWTNNEQFFGPGTRLTVL.

This clonotype was detected many times. The chain joins TRBV9 to TRBJ2-1; D gene uncertain. The CDR3 has 13 residues. CDR1 is SGDLS and CDR2 is YYNGEE in the germline V gene. Trimming removed 0 bases from V and 6 bases from J, with 7 bases in between. For the CDR3, the DNA is TGTGCCAGCAGCGTAGGGCTCGGCAATGAGCAGTTCTTC. Protein: CASSVGLGNEQFF.

This clonotype has only one observation. The chain combines TRBV20-1 with TRBJ2-7; 10 positions match TRBD2. With V trimmed by 5 bases and J by 12 bases, 13 bases remained unmatched. CDR1 DFQATT and CDR2 SNEGSKA come from the germline V gene (reference sequence). CDR3 size: 13 residues. Written as DNA, the CDR3 is TGCAGTGCTCTACTAGCGGGAATCTACGCGCCGTACTTC. Protein product: CSALLAGIYAPYF.

Concerning this clonotype: One end of the junction is discordant with germline, which a read error may explain. V gene TRBV29-1 combines with J gene TRBJ1-2; TRBD1 matches 9 bases. Germline V gene sequence: CDR1 SQVTM, CDR2 ANQGSEA. The CDR3 extends over 12 amino acids. Here the CDR3 reads CGVGTGNYGYTF. The CDR3 DNA reads as TGCGGCGTCGGGACAGGGAACTATGGCTACACCTTC.

The V call is TRBV5-1, the J call TRBJ1-4, with D perhaps TRBD1 (6 bases). CDR3 size: 14 residues. Trimming took off 3 bases at V and 8 bases at J, with 14 bases between the two ends. The V gene's germline CDR1 is SGHRS and CDR2 YFSETQ. The CDR3 coding sequence is TGCGCCAGCAGCTCTAGGCCAGGGGCGGAAAAACTGTTTTTT. This sequence encodes CASSSRPGAEKLFF.

This clonotype was counted only a few times. The chain couples TRBV24-1 to TRBJ1-1, with 9 bases lining up with TRBD1. Germline lookup yields CDR1 KGHDR and CDR2 SFDVKD. The ends lost 5 bases at V and 3 bases at J; junction bases unmatched: 3. The CDR3 has 14 amino acids. Here the CDR3 DNA reads TGTGCCACCAGTGCCCGGACAGGGGACACTGAAGCTTTCTTT. Translating it yields CATSARTGDTEAFF.

This clonotype has ten or more counts. The chain combines TRBV7-2 with TRBJ2-7; 8 bases are shared with TRBD2. This CDR3 is 13 amino acids long. V shed 4 bases, J shed 4 bases, and the junction held 3 bases outside the gene matches. CDR1 is SGHTA and CDR2 is FQGNSA in the germline V gene. For the CDR3, the DNA is TGTGCCAGCAGCTACGGGAGGGTGTACGAGCAGTACTTC. Its protein product is CASSYGRVYEQYF.

On this clonotype: Being one base from a much bigger clone, this may be a read error. The chain is built from TRBV9 and TRBJ2-3; TRBD2 aligns across 11 bases. The germline V gene encodes CDR1 SGDLS and CDR2 YYNGEE. CDR3 length: 14 residues. V gave up 4 bases and J gave up 6 bases; unmatched junction bases: 4. In nucleotides, the CDR3 is TGTGCCAGCAGCTTCGTAGCGGGGGGGGATACGCAGTATTTT. It translates to CASSFVAGGDTQYF.

This clonotype has ten or more counts. The chain carries TRBV14 and TRBJ2-1; D unclear. The CDR3 extends over 15 amino acids. Between the trimmed V and J ends, which lost 3 bases and 3 bases, there was a span of 12 bases. Germline V gene sequence: CDR1 SGHDN, CDR2 FVKESK. The CDR3 coding sequence is TGTGCCAGCAGCCACCAGACCCCTTTCTACAATGAGCAGTTCTTC. This translates into CASSHQTPFYNEQFF.

The chain links TRBV7-2 to TRBJ1-2; 7 nucleotides align to TRBD1. V was clipped by 1 base and J by 10 bases; unmatched bases: 9. In germline, CDR1 is SGHTA, CDR2 FQGNSA. The CDR3 spans 14 residues. CDR3 region: CASSLGVQGYSYTF. In nucleotides, the CDR3 is TGTGCCAGCAGCTTAGGAGTACAGGGGTACTCCTACACCTTC.

This clonotype was recorded many times. The chain employs TRBV3-1 and TRBJ2-5; TRBD1 matches 8 bases. CDR1 is LGHDT and CDR2 is YNNKEL in the germline V gene (reference sequence). Trimming at V came to 1 base and at J to 4 bases, leaving 8 bases not matched to a gene. The CDR3 loop spans 16 amino acids. Here the CDR3 DNA reads TGTGCCAGCAGCCAAGGCCGGACAGGGTGGGGAGAGACCCAGTACTTC. Its translation: CASSQGRTGWGETQYF.